The 14 T cell receptor beta chains in this list originate from one sample, sequenced in a study of regulatory T cells in long-lasting Graves disease. According to the study, TCR beta libraries were built with iRepertoire HTBI primers and CDR3-region Arm-PCR. TCRdb processed the multiplex PCR reads anew with MiXCR; each CDR3 protein has one entry. Of some 330,000 distinct CDR3 sequences detected, 12% appear once; the ten largest clones hold 15% to 20%. Regarding time point: newly diagnosed GD, antithyroid drugs for less than 3 months. Preparation of the TCR library used RNA extracted from PBMCs. The same specimen was also included in a second study, on T cells in Graves' hyperthyroidism and ophthalmopathy.

Material: peripheral blood mononuclear cells (PBMCs), obtained at new diagnosis, from a patient treated with antithyroid drugs. These receptors originate from a woman aged 18 to 35 with Graves disease.

There are a few counts of this clonotype. The chain employs TRBV14 and TRBJ2-2; D possibly uses TRBD1 or TRBD2 (5 bases each). Between the trimmed V and J ends, which lost 1 base and 8 bases, there was a span of 14 bases. CDR3 length: 15 amino acids. Germline V gene lookup returns CDR1 SGHDN and CDR2 FVKESK. The CDR3 DNA is TGTGCCAGCAGCCAAGTGAGGGGATTCGCGGGGGAGCTGTTTTTT. This gives the protein CASSQVRGFAGELFF.

The chain couples TRBV20-1 to TRBJ2-7; the D gene is possibly TRBD1 (5 bases). The CDR3 loop spans 13 amino acids. Looked up from germline, CDR1 is DFQATT and CDR2 is SNEGSKA (reference sequence). Between the trimmed V and J ends, which lost 6 bases and 2 bases, there was a span of 14 bases. The CDR3 loop reads CSALRTRPYEQYF. As DNA, the CDR3 is TGCAGTGCCCTTAGGACAAGACCCTACGAGCAGTACTTC.

This clonotype was detected many times. This chain connects TRBV28 to TRBJ2-7, with D possibly matching TRBD1 (6 bases). This CDR3 contains 15 residues. CDR1 and CDR2 from the germline V gene are MDHEN and SYDVKM. Trimming took off 8 bases at V and 3 bases at J, with 20 bases between the two ends. The CDR3 reads CASSLPQGPLYEQYF. In nucleotides, the CDR3 is TGTGCCAGCTCTCTACCACAGGGCCCCCTCTACGAGCAGTACTTC.

The table lists this clonotype with many counts. The V gene is TRBV27, the J gene TRBJ1-6; 7 bases are a match to TRBD1. CDR1 and CDR2 from the germline V gene are MNHEY and SMNVEV (reference sequence). The V and J ends lost 4 bases and 15 bases, in that order; junction bases with no gene match: 15. The CDR3 consists of 15 residues. CDR3 sequence: CASSSRTGPLSSLHF. CDR3 bases: TGTGCCAGCAGTTCTAGGACAGGCCCCCTTTCGAGCCTCCACTTT.

This clonotype was seen a handful of times. The V call is TRBV6-2 or TRBV6-3, the J call TRBJ1-3; D is undetermined. Germline V gene sequence: CDR1 MNHEY, CDR2 SVGEGT. Trimming took 6 bases from V and 0 from J, leaving 9 bases between them. The CDR3 runs 14 residues. Written as DNA, the CDR3 is TGTGCCAGCAGGCACGCCAACTCTGGAAACACCATATATTTT. Translated: CASRHANSGNTIYF.

On this clonotype itself: The junction and the germline gene differ at one end; a read error may be behind it. The CDR3 nucleotides are TGTGCCAGCAGCCAAGACAGTCTCAGACTTTTATTC. Translation: CASSQDSLRLLF. The rearrangement joins TRBV4-2 to TRBJ2-7; the D is unclear. CDR1 LGHNA and CDR2 YNFKEQ come from the germline V gene. This CDR3 has 12 residues.

This clonotype was recorded at least ten times. This rearrangement joins TRBV6-2 or TRBV6-3 to TRBJ2-2, with D tentatively TRBD2 (5 bases). The CDR3 runs 14 residues. V was clipped by 4 bases and J by 3 bases, with 9 bases between them. CDR1 and CDR2 from the germline V gene are MNHEY and SVGEGT. Written as DNA, the CDR3 is TGTGCCAGCAGTTCCTCCGGGGACACCGGGGAGCTGTTTTTT. This codes for CASSSSGDTGELFF.

This clonotype occurred a few times. The chain employs TRBV19 and TRBJ1-2; D gene unclear. This CDR3 has 11 amino acids. The germline V gene encodes CDR1 LNHDA and CDR2 SQIVND (reference sequence). Trimming removed 7 bases from V and 9 bases from J, with 12 bases in between. CDR3 DNA sequence: TGTGCCAGTACGAGCAAACGGCGCTACACCTTC. Translating it yields CASTSKRRYTF.

This chain joins TRBV28 and TRBJ2-1, with D possibly matching TRBD1 (6 bases). The CDR3 has 14 residues. V was pared by 8 bases and J by 7 bases, with 18 bases between. Germline V gene data show CDR1 as MDHEN and CDR2 as SYDVKM. CDR3 region: CASSIARQGNEQFF. CDR3 nucleotides: TGTGCCAGCTCTATCGCCAGGCAGGGGAATGAGCAGTTCTTC.

This clonotype was detected many times. The chain is built from TRBV7-6 and TRBJ1-6, with D perhaps matching TRBD1 (6 bases). The CDR3 loop spans 16 amino acids. The V end lost 5 bases, the J end lost 7 bases, and 18 bases lay between the germline ends. Germline V lookup: CDR1 SGHVS, CDR2 FNYEAQ. The CDR3 DNA sequence: TGTGCCAGCAGCCCTAGAACAGGGACTCGGAATTCACCCCTCCACTTT. This encodes CASSPRTGTRNSPLHF.

This rearrangement joins TRBV6-2 or TRBV6-3 to TRBJ1-1; D is unresolved. This CDR3 has 14 residues. Germline V gives CDR1 MNHEY, CDR2 SVGEGT. V was cut by 5 bases and J by 5 bases, with 15 bases left in between. CDR3 region: CASSDAGLWTEAFF. The CDR3 DNA is TGTGCCAGCAGTGATGCCGGGTTGTGGACTGAAGCTTTCTTT.

The sample holds a few counts of this clonotype. This sequence joins TRBV20-1 and TRBJ2-5, with D possibly matching TRBD1 (5 bases). Between the trimmed V and J ends, which lost 4 bases and 5 bases, there was a span of 14 bases. This CDR3 is 13 amino acids long. The V gene's germline CDR1 is DFQATT and CDR2 SNEGSKA (reference sequence). In DNA form, the CDR3 reads TGCAGTGCTACAGGGCCCCCCTCGGAGACCCAGTACTTC. Translation gives CSATGPPSETQYF.

This clonotype occurred many times. The chain recombines TRBV3-1 with TRBJ2-1, with D perhaps TRBD2 (7 bases). The CDR3 has 16 residues. Germline loops: CDR1 LGHDT, CDR2 YNNKEL (reference sequence). Between the trimmed V and J ends, which lost 1 base and 2 bases, there was a span of 12 bases. DNA for the CDR3: TGTGCCAGCAGCCAAGGTGGGCGGGGGCCCTACAATGAGCAGTTCTTC. Translating gives CASSQGGRGPYNEQFF.

This clonotype was seen ten or more times. The genes are TRBV4-2 and TRBJ2-3; 9 bases map to TRBD2. The CDR3 spans 17 residues. Germline-derived CDR1 and CDR2 are LGHNA and YNFKEQ. V shed 0 bases, J shed 7 bases, and the junction held 11 bases outside the gene matches. The CDR3: CASSQEGLAGMANTQYF. Here the CDR3 DNA reads TGTGCCAGCAGCCAAGAAGGCCTAGCGGGGATGGCTAATACGCAGTATTTT.